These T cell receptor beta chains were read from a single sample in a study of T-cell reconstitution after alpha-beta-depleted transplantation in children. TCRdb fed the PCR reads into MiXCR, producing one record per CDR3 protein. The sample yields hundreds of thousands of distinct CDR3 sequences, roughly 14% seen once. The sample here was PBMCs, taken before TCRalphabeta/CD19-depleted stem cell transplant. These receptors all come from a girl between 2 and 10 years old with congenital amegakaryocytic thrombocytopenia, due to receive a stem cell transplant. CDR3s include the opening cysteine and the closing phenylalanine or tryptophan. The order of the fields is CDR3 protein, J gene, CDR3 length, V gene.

cdr3_aa: CASSLLAGPGSYEQYF
j_call: TRBJ2-7
cdr3_length: 16
v_call: TRBV7-6

cdr3_aa: CSARDLRDLSSPDTQYF
j_call: TRBJ2-3
cdr3_length: 17
v_call: TRBV20-1

cdr3_aa: CASSLFPSQETQYF
j_call: TRBJ2-5
cdr3_length: 14
v_call: TRBV5-1

cdr3_aa: CASSLESRAQGETQYF
j_call: TRBJ2-5
cdr3_length: 16
v_call: TRBV5-1

cdr3_aa: CASSLDRASLYEQYF
j_call: TRBJ2-7
cdr3_length: 15
v_call: TRBV7-2

cdr3_aa: CASSLTGDNEQFF
j_call: TRBJ2-1
cdr3_length: 13
v_call: TRBV11-2

cdr3_aa: CSARVHRGAVSDTQYF
j_call: TRBJ2-3
cdr3_length: 16
v_call: TRBV20-1

cdr3_aa: CATSVIAGVYNEQFF
j_call: TRBJ2-1
cdr3_length: 15
v_call: TRBV15

cdr3_aa: CASSFTGGAYEQYF
j_call: TRBJ2-7
cdr3_length: 14
v_call: TRBV5-1

cdr3_aa: CASSLVGVSDTQYF
j_call: TRBJ2-3
cdr3_length: 14
v_call: TRBV5-5